This TCR beta chain was sequenced during a study of Graves' ophthalmopathy and Graves' hyperthyroidism. General study points: The model flagged ophthalmopathy progression at approximately 66% sensitivity and 72% to 80% specificity. Built on 13 signatures, a model told ophthalmopathy apart from stable hyperthyroidism with almost 90% sensitivity and 70% to 82% specificity.

The CDR3 contains 14 residues. V lost 4 bases and J 3 bases, leaving 13 bases between the germline ends. Germline CDR1 MNHEY, CDR2 SVGAGI. This clonotype was observed at least ten times. Its matching antigen is unknown. Ineligible for inclusion were patients with other autoimmune diseases, uncontrolled infections, pregnancy or lactation. Researchers took RNA transcripts and amplified TCR beta CDR3 regions from them. The library came from an HTBI-primed first-round RT-PCR and a second-round multiplex PCR. TCRdb itself ran the multiplex PCR reads through MiXCR, one entry per CDR3 protein. Seen here are fewer than 650,000 distinct CDR3 sequences, approximately 21% observed once, and the top ten hold around 6.5%.

The chain is built from TRBV6-5 and TRBJ2-7; D may match TRBD1 or TRBD2 (5 bases each). Sequencing was performed on peripheral blood. The TCR originated in a woman between 18 and 29 years old with stable Graves' hyperthyroidism. Some clones in this sample may be carry-over from other donors' samples. CDR3 in amino acids: CASSSGTSNYEQYF. CDR3 in DNA: TGTGCCAGCAGTTCCGGGACGTCTAACTACGAGCAGTACTTC.